Listed below are T cell receptor beta chains from one sample, sequenced in a study of blood T cell repertoires in COVID-19. TCRdb's copy holds only in-frame clones and misses some; the assay was immunoSEQ multiplex PCR. The data contain under 300,000 clones, about nine tenths of them singletons. Material for sequencing was PBMCs or T cells enriched from blood (not recorded which). These receptors all stem from a man younger than 35 who had recovered from COVID-19. Each CDR3 is given with its conserved first and last residue. Each record gives: CDR3 protein, CDR3 DNA, J gene, V gene, clone size, D gene. D genes are given only for firm matches. The size entry is marked missing in some rows and otherwise reads once, few, many or a size class.

cdr3_aa: CASSMGAVTEAFF; cdr3_nt: TGCGCCAGCAGCATGGGGGCTGTGACTGAAGCTTTCTTT; j_call: TRBJ1-1; v_call: TRBV10-1; clone_size: -; d_call: -
cdr3_aa: CASSLGTGEAFF; cdr3_nt: TGTGCCAGCAGCTTAGGGACAGGCGAAGCTTTCTTT; j_call: TRBJ1-1; v_call: TRBV11-3; clone_size: -; d_call: TRBD1
cdr3_aa: CAISETGVSYEQYF; cdr3_nt: TGTGCCATCAGTGAGACTGGAGTGTCCTACGAGCAGTACTTC; j_call: TRBJ2-7; v_call: TRBV10-3; clone_size: -; d_call: -
cdr3_aa: CASSQDINYEQYF; cdr3_nt: TGTGCCAGCAGCCAAGATATAAACTACGAGCAGTACTTC; j_call: TRBJ2-7; v_call: TRBV3-1/TRBV3-2; clone_size: -; d_call: -
cdr3_aa: CASSLLGNSYEQYF; cdr3_nt: TGTGCCAGCAGTTTATTGGGCAATAGCTACGAGCAGTACTTC; j_call: TRBJ2-7; v_call: TRBV27; clone_size: -; d_call: -
cdr3_aa: CASSLEPGQTLNQPQHF; cdr3_nt: TGTGCCAGCAGCTTAGAACCGGGACAGACACTCAATCAGCCCCAGCATTTT; j_call: TRBJ1-5; v_call: TRBV7-2; clone_size: -; d_call: TRBD1
cdr3_aa: CASSSAGDYTF; cdr3_nt: TGTGCCAGCAGCTCCGCGGGTGACTACACCTTC; j_call: TRBJ1-2; v_call: TRBV5-4; clone_size: -; d_call: -
cdr3_aa: CASSPKHPGLAANEQFF; cdr3_nt: TGTGCCAGCAGCCCGAAACACCCGGGACTAGCGGCCAATGAGCAGTTCTTC; j_call: TRBJ2-1; v_call: TRBV13; clone_size: few; d_call: TRBD2
cdr3_aa: CASSLDGELGQFF; cdr3_nt: TGTGCCAGCAGCTTAGATGGAGAATTGGGGCAGTTCTTC; j_call: TRBJ2-1; v_call: TRBV7-6; clone_size: -; d_call: -
cdr3_aa: CASSTRNTGELFF; cdr3_nt: TGTGCCAGTAGTACCCGGAACACCGGGGAGCTGTTTTTT; j_call: TRBJ2-2; v_call: TRBV19; clone_size: few; d_call: -
cdr3_aa: CASQEGRGPHEQFF; cdr3_nt: TGTGCCAGCCAAGAAGGGAGGGGTCCCCATGAGCAGTTCTTC; j_call: TRBJ2-1; v_call: TRBV6-5; clone_size: once; d_call: TRBD2
cdr3_aa: CASSPLAEETQYF; cdr3_nt: TGTGCCAGCAGTCCGCTAGCGGAAGAGACCCAGTACTTC; j_call: TRBJ2-5; v_call: TRBV6-5; clone_size: -; d_call: TRBD2
cdr3_aa: CASSSGVNTEAFF; cdr3_nt: TGTGCCAGCAGTTCAGGGGTGAACACTGAAGCTTTCTTT; j_call: TRBJ1-1; v_call: TRBV6-5; clone_size: once; d_call: -
cdr3_aa: CASSSPGTSGELFF; cdr3_nt: TGTGCCAGCAGCTCTCCCGGGACTAGCGGGGAGCTGTTTTTT; j_call: TRBJ2-2; v_call: TRBV7-8; clone_size: -; d_call: TRBD2
cdr3_aa: CASSKVRVSSYEQYF; cdr3_nt: TGTGCCAGCAGCAAAGTGCGGGTTAGCTCCTACGAGCAGTACTTC; j_call: TRBJ2-7; v_call: TRBV21-1; clone_size: -; d_call: -
cdr3_aa: CASTRDNSYEQYF; cdr3_nt: TGTGCCAGCACACGAGACAACTCCTACGAGCAGTACTTC; j_call: TRBJ2-7; v_call: TRBV2; clone_size: -; d_call: -
cdr3_aa: CATRFAGSGNTIYF; cdr3_nt: TGTGCCACCAGGTTCGCGGGGTCTGGAAACACCATATATTTT; j_call: TRBJ1-3; v_call: TRBV19; clone_size: once; d_call: -
cdr3_aa: CASSWGQNTEAFF; cdr3_nt: TGTGCCAGCAGTTGGGGACAGAACACTGAAGCTTTCTTT; j_call: TRBJ1-1; v_call: TRBV12-3/TRBV12-4; clone_size: -; d_call: -
cdr3_aa: CASSAGGYGEQYF; cdr3_nt: TGTGCCAGCAGTGCAGGGGGGTACGGCGAGCAGTACTTC; j_call: TRBJ2-7; v_call: TRBV12-3/TRBV12-4; clone_size: once; d_call: -
cdr3_aa: CASSFFGPSGNQPQHF; cdr3_nt: TGTGCCAGCAGCTTTTTTGGCCCTAGTGGCAATCAGCCCCAGCATTTT; j_call: TRBJ1-5; v_call: TRBV7-2; clone_size: once; d_call: -
cdr3_aa: CASSRDSSGSWGTDTQYF; cdr3_nt: TGTGCCAGCAGCAGGGACTCTAGCGGGAGCTGGGGCACAGATACGCAGTATTTT; j_call: TRBJ2-3; v_call: TRBV25-1; clone_size: -; d_call: TRBD2
cdr3_aa: CASSESPSGRGVRETQYF; cdr3_nt: TGCGCCAGCAGTGAGAGTCCTAGCGGGAGGGGGGTACGCGAGACCCAGTACTTC; j_call: TRBJ2-5; v_call: TRBV10-1; clone_size: -; d_call: TRBD2
cdr3_aa: CASSPGPGRTEAFF; cdr3_nt: TGTGCCAGCTCACCCGGGCCAGGGAGGACTGAAGCTTTCTTT; j_call: TRBJ1-1; v_call: TRBV18; clone_size: -; d_call: -
cdr3_aa: CASSQDRAYEQYF; cdr3_nt: TGCGCCAGCAGCCAGGACAGAGCCTACGAGCAGTACTTC; j_call: TRBJ2-7; v_call: TRBV4-1; clone_size: -; d_call: -
cdr3_aa: CATSRTGGDEQFF; cdr3_nt: TGTGCCACCTCCAGGACAGGAGGGGATGAGCAGTTCTTC; j_call: TRBJ2-1; v_call: TRBV24-1; clone_size: -; d_call: -
cdr3_aa: CATVDSVVFGSPLHF; cdr3_nt: TGTGCCACCGTGGACAGTGTCGTATTTGGATCACCCCTCCACTTT; j_call: TRBJ1-6; v_call: TRBV6-5; clone_size: -; d_call: -
cdr3_aa: CASSQRQGSEAFF; cdr3_nt: TGTGCCAGCAGCCAACGGCAGGGATCAGAAGCTTTCTTT; j_call: TRBJ1-1; v_call: TRBV3-1/TRBV3-2; clone_size: few; d_call: -
cdr3_aa: CASSRGTSTDTQYF; cdr3_nt: TGTGCCAGCAGCCGGGGGACTAGCACAGATACGCAGTATTTT; j_call: TRBJ2-3; v_call: TRBV4-2; clone_size: -; d_call: -
cdr3_aa: CASSQREEADTQYF; cdr3_nt: TGTGCCAGCAGTCAGCGGGAGGAAGCAGATACGCAGTATTTT; j_call: TRBJ2-3; v_call: TRBV3-1/TRBV3-2; clone_size: -; d_call: TRBD2
cdr3_aa: CASSTDRDQPQHF; cdr3_nt: TGTGCCAGCAGCACGGACAGGGATCAGCCCCAGCATTTT; j_call: TRBJ1-5; v_call: TRBV7-3; clone_size: few; d_call: TRBD1
cdr3_aa: CASSLAPAGGPNEQYF; cdr3_nt: TGCGCCAGCAGCTTGGCCCCAGCGGGAGGGCCCAACGAGCAGTACTTC; j_call: TRBJ2-7; v_call: TRBV5-1; clone_size: -; d_call: TRBD2
cdr3_aa: CASSNRDGFGKLFF; cdr3_nt: TGTGCCAGCTCAAACAGGGACGGGTTTGGAAAACTGTTTTTT; j_call: TRBJ1-4; v_call: TRBV28; clone_size: -; d_call: -
cdr3_aa: CASSGQLSGNTIYF; cdr3_nt: TGTGCCAGCAGCGGACAGCTCTCTGGAAACACCATATATTTT; j_call: TRBJ1-3; v_call: TRBV2; clone_size: -; d_call: -
cdr3_aa: CASSPIAGGRKETQYF; cdr3_nt: TGTGCCAGCAGCCCAATAGCGGGGGGCCGTAAGGAGACCCAGTACTTC; j_call: TRBJ2-5; v_call: TRBV7-2; clone_size: -; d_call: TRBD2
cdr3_aa: CASSGLADSYEQYF; cdr3_nt: TGTGCCAGCAGTGGACTAGCGGACTCCTACGAGCAGTACTTC; j_call: TRBJ2-7; v_call: TRBV25-1; clone_size: few; d_call: TRBD2
cdr3_aa: CASSSLAGGLNEQFF; cdr3_nt: TGTGCCAGCAGTTCTTTAGCGGGAGGGTTGAATGAGCAGTTCTTC; j_call: TRBJ2-1; v_call: TRBV27; clone_size: -; d_call: TRBD2
cdr3_aa: CASSQDRSSYNEQFF; cdr3_nt: TGCGCCAGCAGCCAAGACCGGAGCTCCTACAATGAGCAGTTCTTC; j_call: TRBJ2-1; v_call: TRBV4-1; clone_size: -; d_call: -
cdr3_aa: CASSWKTGPYEQYF; cdr3_nt: TGTGCCAGCAGCTGGAAGACAGGGCCCTACGAGCAGTACTTC; j_call: TRBJ2-7; v_call: TRBV5-5; clone_size: -; d_call: TRBD1
cdr3_aa: CASTDGTYEQYF; cdr3_nt: TGTGCCAGTACGGACGGGACCTACGAGCAGTACTTC; j_call: TRBJ2-7; v_call: TRBV28; clone_size: -; d_call: -
cdr3_aa: CASSQVGYEQFF; cdr3_nt: TGTGCCAGCAGCCAAGTGGGCTATGAGCAGTTCTTC; j_call: TRBJ2-1; v_call: TRBV3-1/TRBV3-2; clone_size: few; d_call: -
cdr3_aa: CASSFSPASRDTAATLHF; cdr3_nt: TGCGCCAGCAGCTTTTCCCCAGCTTCCCGGGACACGGCCGCCACCCTCCACTTT; j_call: TRBJ1-6; v_call: TRBV5-1; clone_size: once; d_call: -
cdr3_aa: CASSPGTGNQPQHF; cdr3_nt: TGTGCCAGCAGTCCGGGGACAGGGAATCAGCCCCAGCATTTT; j_call: TRBJ1-5; v_call: TRBV27; clone_size: -; d_call: TRBD1
cdr3_aa: CASRPPAGGTDTQYF; cdr3_nt: TGTGCCAGCAGGCCTCCCGCCGGTGGCACAGATACGCAGTATTTT; j_call: TRBJ2-3; v_call: TRBV27; clone_size: -; d_call: -
cdr3_aa: CASSQEVPSLPDTQYF; cdr3_nt: TGCGCCAGCAGCCAAGAAGTCCCTAGCTTACCAGATACGCAGTATTTT; j_call: TRBJ2-3; v_call: TRBV4-1; clone_size: -; d_call: -
cdr3_aa: CASSPIRTGAGGYTF; cdr3_nt: TGTGCCAGCAGCCCTATAAGAACAGGAGCCGGGGGCTACACCTTC; j_call: TRBJ1-2; v_call: TRBV7-9; clone_size: -; d_call: -
cdr3_aa: CASSRVGEVEQYF; cdr3_nt: TGTGCCAGCAGCCGAGTGGGGGAGGTCGAGCAGTACTTC; j_call: TRBJ2-7; v_call: TRBV3-1/TRBV3-2; clone_size: -; d_call: -
cdr3_aa: CASSSTGVGEKLFF; cdr3_nt: TGTGCCAGCAGCTCAACAGGGGTCGGAGAAAAACTGTTTTTT; j_call: TRBJ1-4; v_call: TRBV7-9; clone_size: -; d_call: TRBD1
cdr3_aa: CATSRDPSGQFNQPQHF; cdr3_nt: TGTGCCACCAGCAGAGACCCTTCGGGACAGTTCAATCAGCCCCAGCATTTT; j_call: TRBJ1-5; v_call: TRBV15; clone_size: -; d_call: TRBD1
cdr3_aa: CASSLEQGGTSGSYEQFF; cdr3_nt: TGTGCCAGCAGCTTAGAACAGGGGGGGACTAGCGGGAGTTATGAGCAGTTCTTC; j_call: TRBJ2-1; v_call: TRBV11-3; clone_size: few; d_call: TRBD2